The source of this TCR beta chain is a study of CD4 T cells in relation to SARS-CoV-2 and coronaviruses. Study-wide background: TCR beta CDR3s were sequenced after approximately 11-day antigen culture of PBMCs. No peptide or an HIV-1 Nef peptide pool served as negative control. The restricting HLA molecule for shared crossreactive spike epitopes was mapped.

As for this clone: Its antigen is as yet unknown.

CD4+ T cells from unexposed donors were obtained before the COVID-19 pandemic (2011-2018). Isolation of CD4+ T cells took place after about 10 days in culture. Cells permitting, SARS-CoV-2 S/N and four cold-coronavirus spikes were tested on unexposed-donor CD4+ T cells. TCRdb keeps only in-frame clones here, not all; method: immunoSEQ multiplex PCR. The table has 21,000 or so clones, over 65% seen once. Germline V gene lookup returns CDR1 LNHDA and CDR2 SQIVND (reference sequence). V was cut by 6 bases and J by 6 bases, with 15 bases left in between. The CDR3 is 14 amino acids. The V and J genes are TRBV19 and TRBJ1-5; D perhaps matches TRBD1 (5 bases). Sequenced input: CD4+ T cells from PBMCs, cultured in vitro. The receptor comes from a human donor in good health. The CDR3, as DNA: TGTGCCAGTAGGCTTTCGGGGGATGGTCAGCCCCAGCATTTT. Translating gives CASRLSGDGQPQHF.